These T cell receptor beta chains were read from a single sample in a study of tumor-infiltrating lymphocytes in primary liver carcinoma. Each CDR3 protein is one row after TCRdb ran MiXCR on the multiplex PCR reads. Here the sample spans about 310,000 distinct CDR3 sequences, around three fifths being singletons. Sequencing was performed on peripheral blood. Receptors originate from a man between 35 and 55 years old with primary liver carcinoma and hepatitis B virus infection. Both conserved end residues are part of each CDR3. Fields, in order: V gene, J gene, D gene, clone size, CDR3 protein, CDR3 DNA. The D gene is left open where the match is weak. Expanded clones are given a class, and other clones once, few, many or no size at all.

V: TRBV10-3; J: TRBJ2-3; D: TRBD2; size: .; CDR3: CAISESRGARTDTQYF; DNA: TGTGCCATCAGTGAGTCGCGGGGGGCCCGCACAGATACGCAGTATTTT
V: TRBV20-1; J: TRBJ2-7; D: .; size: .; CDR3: CSARDGNNYEQYF; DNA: TGCAGTGCTAGAGACGGGAACAACTACGAGCAGTACTTC
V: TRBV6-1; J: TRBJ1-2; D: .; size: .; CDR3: CASMPQFQSYGYTF; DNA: TGTGCCAGCATGCCACAGTTCCAAAGCTATGGTTACACCTTC
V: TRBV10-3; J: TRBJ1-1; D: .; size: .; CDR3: CACALEIDTEAFF; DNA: TGTGCCTGCGCCCTGGAGATCGACACTGAAGCTTTCTTT
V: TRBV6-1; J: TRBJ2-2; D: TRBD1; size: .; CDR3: CASVLGTGMAGELFF; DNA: TGTGCCAGCGTACTCGGGACAGGCATGGCCGGGGAGCTGTTTTTT
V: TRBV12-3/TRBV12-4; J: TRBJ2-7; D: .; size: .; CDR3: CASSFSACEQYF; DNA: TGTGCCAGCAGTTTTTCGGCCTGCGAGCAGTACTTC
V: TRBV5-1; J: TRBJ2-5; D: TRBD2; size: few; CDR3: CASSTSTSGQTQYF; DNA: TGCGCCAGCAGCACCTCGACTAGCGGGCAGACCCAGTACTTC
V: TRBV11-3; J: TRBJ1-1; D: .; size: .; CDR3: CPSSLVKDTEAFF; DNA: TGTCCCAGCAGCTTAGTGAAGGACACTGAAGCTTTCTTT
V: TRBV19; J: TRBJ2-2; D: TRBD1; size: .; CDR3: CASSATGGGELVF; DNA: TGTGCCAGTAGCGCAACAGGGGGCGGGGAGCTGGTTTTT
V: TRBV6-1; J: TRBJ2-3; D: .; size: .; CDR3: CANSSPIAERGYF; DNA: TGTGCCAACAGCAGCCCTATAGCGGAGAGGGGGTATTTT
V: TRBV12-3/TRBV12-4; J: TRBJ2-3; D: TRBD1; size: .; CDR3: CASSLGKGGTGMQYF; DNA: TGTGCCAGCAGTTTAGGGAAAGGGGGCACTGGTATGCAGTATTTT
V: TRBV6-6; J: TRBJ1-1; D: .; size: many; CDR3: CASSYLTENTEAFF; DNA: TGTGCCAGCAGTTACTTGACAGAGAACACTGAAGCTTTCTTT
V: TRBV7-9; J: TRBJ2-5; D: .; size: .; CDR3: CASSLGDGNYETQYF; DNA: TGTGCCAGCAGCTTAGGGGATGGGAACTATGAGACCCAGTACTTC
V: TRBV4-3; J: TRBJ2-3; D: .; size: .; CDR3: CASGQDTTDPTDTQYF; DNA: TGCGCCAGCGGCCAAGATACGACAGACCCCACAGATACGCAGTATTTT
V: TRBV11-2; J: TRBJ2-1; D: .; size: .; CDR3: CASSLVLLSYNQQFF; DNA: TGTGCCAGCAGCTTAGTCCTCCTCTCCTACAATCAGCAATTCTTC
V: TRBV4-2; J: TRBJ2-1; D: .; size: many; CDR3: CASSQGTSADEQFF; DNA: TGTGCCAGCAGCCAAGGGACCAGCGCCGATGAGCAGTTCTTC
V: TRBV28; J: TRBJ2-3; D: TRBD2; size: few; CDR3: CAIGTSGLTDTQYF; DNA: TGTGCCATTGGGACTAGCGGCCTCACAGATACGCAGTATTTT
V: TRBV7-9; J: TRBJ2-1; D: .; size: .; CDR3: CASSSFSGLEQFF; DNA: TGTGCCAGCAGCTCGTTTAGCGGCCTTGAGCAGTTCTTC
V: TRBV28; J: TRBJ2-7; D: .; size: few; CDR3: CATNRGSYEQYF; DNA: TGTGCCACCAACCGGGGCTCCTACGAGCAGTACTTC
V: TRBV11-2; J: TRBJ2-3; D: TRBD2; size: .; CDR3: CASGLGTSGSTDTQYF; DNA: TGTGCCAGCGGCTTGGGGACTAGCGGAAGCACAGATACACAGTATTTT
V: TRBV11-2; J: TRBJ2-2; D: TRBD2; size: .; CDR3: CASSSTRLAGAAWELFF; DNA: TGTGCCAGCAGCTCCACCAGACTAGCGGGAGCCGCCTGGGAGCTGTTTTTT
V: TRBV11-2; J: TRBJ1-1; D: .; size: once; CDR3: CASSQRIFEAFF; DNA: TGTGCCAGCAGCCAGCGGATCTTTGAAGCTTTCTTT